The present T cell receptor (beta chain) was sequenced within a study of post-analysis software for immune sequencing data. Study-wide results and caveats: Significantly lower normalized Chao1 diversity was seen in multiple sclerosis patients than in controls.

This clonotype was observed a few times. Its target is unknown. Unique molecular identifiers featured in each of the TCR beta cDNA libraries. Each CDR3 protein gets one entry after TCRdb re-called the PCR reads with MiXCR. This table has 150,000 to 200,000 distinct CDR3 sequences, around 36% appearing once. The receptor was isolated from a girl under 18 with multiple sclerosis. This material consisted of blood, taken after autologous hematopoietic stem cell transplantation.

CDR3 nucleotides: TGCAGCGTCCCACAGGGGTCCGGGGAGCTGTTTTTT. It codes for CSVPQGSGELFF. The V and J genes are TRBV29-1 and TRBJ2-2; 7 bases are a match to TRBD1. Germline loops: CDR1 SQVTM, CDR2 ANQGSEA. V shed 6 bases and J 6 bases; nucleotides not matched to a gene: 4. The CDR3 sequence is 12 residues long.